This T cell receptor beta chain emerged from a study of post-analysis software for immune sequencing data. Study background: Relapsing-remitting, secondary progressive and progressive-relapsing forms of multiple sclerosis all featured among disease courses. Study results and caveats: Included in a set of roughly five TRBV segments more frequent in patients than controls were TRBV5-6, TRBV5-1 and TRBV20-1.

This clonotype appeared a few times. Its antigen is unidentified. Unique molecular identifiers had been added to the TCR beta cDNA libraries. Out of roughly 0.95 to 10 million T cells, a few hundred thousand cDNA molecules were generated. In TCRdb, the PCR reads were re-called with MiXCR into one record per CDR3 protein. The sample has 170,000 or so distinct CDR3 sequences, over 25% seen once. V lost 3 bases, J lost 1 base, and 8 bases stayed unmatched. Germline CDR1 SGHVS, CDR2 FNYEAQ. The CDR3 is 16 residues long. The sequence came from a girl aged 10 to 17 with multiple sclerosis. The specimen sequenced was blood. The chain is built from TRBV7-6 and TRBJ2-7; 8 nucleotides align to TRBD2. In nucleotides, the CDR3 is TGTGCCAGCAGCTTCGGACGAGCGGGAGCGTCCTACGAGCAGTACTTC. Translated: CASSFGRAGASYEQYF.